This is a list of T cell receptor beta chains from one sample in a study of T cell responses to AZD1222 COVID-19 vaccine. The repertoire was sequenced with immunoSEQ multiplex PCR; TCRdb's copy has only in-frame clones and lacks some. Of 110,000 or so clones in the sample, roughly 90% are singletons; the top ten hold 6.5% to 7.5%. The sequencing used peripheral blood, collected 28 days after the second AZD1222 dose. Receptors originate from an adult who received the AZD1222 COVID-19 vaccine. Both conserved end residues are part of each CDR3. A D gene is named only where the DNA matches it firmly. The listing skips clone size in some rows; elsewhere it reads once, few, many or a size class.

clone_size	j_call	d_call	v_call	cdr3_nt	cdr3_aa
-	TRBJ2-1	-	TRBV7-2	TGTGCCAGCAGCTTAAACTCCTACAATGAGCAGTTCTTC	CASSLNSYNEQFF
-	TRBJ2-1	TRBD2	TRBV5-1	TGCGCCAGCAGCTTGGGACTAGCAGCCTACTATATCAGCAATGAGCAGTTCTTC	CASSLGLAAYYISNEQFF
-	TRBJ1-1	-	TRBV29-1	TGCAGCGTTGGAGCCCGGCAGTCGAACACTGAAGCTTTCTTT	CSVGARQSNTEAFF
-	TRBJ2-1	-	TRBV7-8	TGTGCCAGCTCGGGCCTGACGCCTAGCTCCTACAATGAGCAGTTCTTC	CASSGLTPSSYNEQFF
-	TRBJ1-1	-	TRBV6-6	TGTGCCAGCAGCATAACTGGCGGACGGGAGAACACTGAAGCTTTCTTT	CASSITGGRENTEAFF
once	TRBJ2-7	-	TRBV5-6	TGTGCCAGCATTCTGAGGGGCAGACTGGTCTACGAGCAGTACTTC	CASILRGRLVYEQYF
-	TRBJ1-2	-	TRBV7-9	TGTGCCAGCAGCTTAGCGAATACCAACTATGGCTACACCTTC	CASSLANTNYGYTF
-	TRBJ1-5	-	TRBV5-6	TGTGCCAGCAGCTTACGGGGGAATCAGCCCCAGCATTTT	CASSLRGNQPQHF
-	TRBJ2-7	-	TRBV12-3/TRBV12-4	TGTGCCAGCAGTAACGGGGCCTACGAGCAGTACTTC	CASSNGAYEQYF
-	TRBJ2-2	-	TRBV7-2	TGTGCCAGCAGCTTGACCGGCGACACCGGGGAGCTGTTTTTT	CASSLTGDTGELFF
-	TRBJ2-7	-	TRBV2	TGTGCCAGCAGTGTCGGTCATCGTGACTACGAGCAGTACTTC	CASSVGHRDYEQYF
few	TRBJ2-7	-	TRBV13	TGTGCCAGCAACCGGGGAGGGGGCGACGAGCAGTACTTC	CASNRGGGDEQYF
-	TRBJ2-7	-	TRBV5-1	TGCGCCAGCAGCCTGGGACCCCGGACGGGAAGCTCCTACGAGCAGTACTTC	CASSLGPRTGSSYEQYF
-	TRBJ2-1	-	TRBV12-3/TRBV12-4	TGTGCCAGCAGTTTTTTAGACGGTGAGCAGTTCTTC	CASSFLDGEQFF
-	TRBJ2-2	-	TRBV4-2	TGTGCCAGCAGCCAAGTCAGGGGGGGTAGCACCGGGGAGCTGTTTTTT	CASSQVRGGSTGELFF
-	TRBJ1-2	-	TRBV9	TGTGCCAGCAGCAACGCCGTCCGGGGGGAAGGCTACACCTTC	CASSNAVRGEGYTF
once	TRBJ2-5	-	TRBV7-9	TGTGCCAGCAGCCCCGGGACAACCCAAGAGACCCAGTACTTC	CASSPGTTQETQYF
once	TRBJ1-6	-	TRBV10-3	TGTGCCATCAACAGAGGGCGGGATAATTCACCCCTCCACTTT	CAINRGRDNSPLHF
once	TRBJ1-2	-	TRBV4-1	TGCGCCAGCAGGAAGGGATTCTGGACAGCCTTC	CASRKGFWTAF
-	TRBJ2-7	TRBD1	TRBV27	TGTGCCAGCAGTCCTGACAGGGACGCACGCCAGTACTTC	CASSPDRDARQYF
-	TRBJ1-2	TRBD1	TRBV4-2	TGTGCCAGCAGCATCAATCCGGACAGGGACGACATGAAGTACACCTTC	CASSINPDRDDMKYTF
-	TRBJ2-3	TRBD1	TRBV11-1	TGTGCCAGCAGCGCTGGGACAGGGGCGACGACAGATACGCAGTATTTT	CASSAGTGATTDTQYF
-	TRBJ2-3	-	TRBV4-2	TGTGCCAGCAGCCAAGTTCTGATCGGGACGGGCAACACAGATACGCAGTATTTT	CASSQVLIGTGNTDTQYF
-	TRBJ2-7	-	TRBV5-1	TGCGCCAGCAGCTTGATAGGTTTCTACGAGCAGTACTTC	CASSLIGFYEQYF
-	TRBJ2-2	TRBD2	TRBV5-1	TGCGCCAGCAGCTTGGTGGAGGGACTAGCGGGCAGGGAGCTGTTTTTT	CASSLVEGLAGRELFF
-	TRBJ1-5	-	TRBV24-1	TGTGCCACCAGTGGGGATTCCTATAGCAATCAGCCCCAGCATTTT	CATSGDSYSNQPQHF
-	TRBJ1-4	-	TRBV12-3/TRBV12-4	TGTGCCAGCAGTCCCCTTAACGGGGGAAAACTGTTTTTT	CASSPLNGGKLFF
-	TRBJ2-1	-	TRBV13	TGTGCCAGCAGCTTAACGGGGACCAATGAGCAGTTCTTC	CASSLTGTNEQFF
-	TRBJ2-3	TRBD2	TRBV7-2	TGTGCCAGCAGCCTGATAGCGGGAGGGAGGGCAGATACGCAGTATTTT	CASSLIAGGRADTQYF
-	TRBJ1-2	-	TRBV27	TGTGCCAGCAGTACCAACCTTTTTTCCGGACAGCGGAACTATGGCTACACCTTC	CASSTNLFSGQRNYGYTF
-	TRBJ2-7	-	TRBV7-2	TGTGCCAGCAGAGGGGGAGCGGCCTCGGCGGGCGAGCAGTACTTC	CASRGGAASAGEQYF
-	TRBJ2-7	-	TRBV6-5	TGTGCCAGCAGTACTCGTTCCGCTAGCTCCTACGAGCAGTACTTC	CASSTRSASSYEQYF
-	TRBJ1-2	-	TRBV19	TGTGCCAGTAGTATAGGAAGGAGTAACTATGGCTACACCTTC	CASSIGRSNYGYTF
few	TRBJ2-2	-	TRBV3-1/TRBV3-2	TGTGCCAGCAGCCAAGATCTAGGAGTTTCAGAGGGCTGGATCGGGGAGCTGTTTTTT	CASSQDLGVSEGWIGELFF
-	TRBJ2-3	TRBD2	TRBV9	TGTGCCAGCAGCGCTCTGGAGCGGGAGAGGCACGGAACGCAGTATTTT	CASSALERERHGTQYF
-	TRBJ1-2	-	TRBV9	TGTGCCAGCAGCGCACAGGGTTATGGCTACACCTTC	CASSAQGYGYTF
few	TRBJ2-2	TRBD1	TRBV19	TGTGCCAGTAGTATAGGCCCGGGACAGGGGGCCGGGGAGCTGTTTTTT	CASSIGPGQGAGELFF
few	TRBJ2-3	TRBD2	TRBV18	TGTGCCAGCTCCCCACCGGGGGGTGCCACAGATACGCAGTATTTT	CASSPPGGATDTQYF
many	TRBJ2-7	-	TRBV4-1	TGCGCCAGCAGCCAAGTAATCGCCGGGGCGTACGAGCAGTACTTC	CASSQVIAGAYEQYF
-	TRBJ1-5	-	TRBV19	TGTGCCAGTAGTATTCATGTGCAGGGCAAACAGCCCCAGCATTTT	CASSIHVQGKQPQHF
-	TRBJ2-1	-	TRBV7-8	TGTGCCAGCTCGGGGGCAGTAGGTGAGCAGTTCTTC	CASSGAVGEQFF
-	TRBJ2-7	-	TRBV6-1	TGTGCCAGCAGTGAAGGTTCCCAGGGGCCATACGAGCAGTACTTC	CASSEGSQGPYEQYF
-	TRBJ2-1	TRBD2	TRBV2	TGTGCCAGCAGTGTTCCAGCGGGAGGGATCAATGAGCAGTTCTTC	CASSVPAGGINEQFF
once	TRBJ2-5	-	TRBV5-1	TGCGCCAGCAGCTTGGATCCATTGGGCGCGGGGGAGACCCAGTACTTC	CASSLDPLGAGETQYF
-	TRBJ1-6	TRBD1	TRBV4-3	TGCGCCAGCAGCCAAGATAGGGACAGGGGGCGACCCCTCCACTTT	CASSQDRDRGRPLHF
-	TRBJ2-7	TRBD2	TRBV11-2	TGTGCCAGCAGGTCGGGAGGGAGGCGCTACGAGCAGTACTTC	CASRSGGRRYEQYF
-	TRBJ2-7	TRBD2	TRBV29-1	TGCAGCGTTGATATCGGTAGGCTAGCGGGACCCGACGAGCAGTACTTC	CSVDIGRLAGPDEQYF
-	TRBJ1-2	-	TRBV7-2	TGTGCCAGCAGCTTCGAGAACTATGGCTACACCTTC	CASSFENYGYTF